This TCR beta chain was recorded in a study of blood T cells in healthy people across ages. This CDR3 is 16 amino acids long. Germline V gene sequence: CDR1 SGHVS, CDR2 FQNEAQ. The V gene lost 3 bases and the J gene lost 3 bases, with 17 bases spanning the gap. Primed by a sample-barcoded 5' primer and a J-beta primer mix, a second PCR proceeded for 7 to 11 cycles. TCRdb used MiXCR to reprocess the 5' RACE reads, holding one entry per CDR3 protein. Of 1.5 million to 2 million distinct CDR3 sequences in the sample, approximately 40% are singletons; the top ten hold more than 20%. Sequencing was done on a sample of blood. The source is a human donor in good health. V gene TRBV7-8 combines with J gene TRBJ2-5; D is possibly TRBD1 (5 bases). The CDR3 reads CASSFRRILGEETQYF. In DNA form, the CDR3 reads TGTGCCAGCAGCTTTCGACGGATTTTAGGGGAAGAGACCCAGTACTTC.